This TCR beta chain is from a study of blood T cell repertoires in COVID-19. Study-wide context: Specimens from acute and convalescent COVID-19 originated in the United States, Italy and Spain. T cells, B-cell-depleted T cells, or PBMCs supplied cDNA or gDNA.

Authors' methods: Estimation of nucleated cell counts relied on the amplification of reference gene primers. Here immunoSEQ multiplex PCR was the method, and the copy in TCRdb shows in-frame clones only, minus some. V and J calls and clone size follow that table, whereas D and trimming were derived from the DNA. The repertoire holds around 46,000 clones, with approximately 85% as singletons. This CDR3 region has 17 residues. Trimming at V came to 4 bases and at J to 3 bases, leaving 11 bases not matched to a gene. Germline assignment: CDR1 SGHKS and CDR2 YYEKEE (reference sequence). This sequence originates from an elderly woman with COVID-19, enrolled during active disease. This rearrangement joins TRBV5-5 to TRBJ2-7; TRBD2 matches 12 bases. Sequenced material: peripheral blood. CDR3 nucleotide sequence: TGTGCCAGCAGCCCCTACCAGGGACTAGCGGGTGACTACGAGCAGTACTTC. This encodes CASSPYQGLAGDYEQYF.